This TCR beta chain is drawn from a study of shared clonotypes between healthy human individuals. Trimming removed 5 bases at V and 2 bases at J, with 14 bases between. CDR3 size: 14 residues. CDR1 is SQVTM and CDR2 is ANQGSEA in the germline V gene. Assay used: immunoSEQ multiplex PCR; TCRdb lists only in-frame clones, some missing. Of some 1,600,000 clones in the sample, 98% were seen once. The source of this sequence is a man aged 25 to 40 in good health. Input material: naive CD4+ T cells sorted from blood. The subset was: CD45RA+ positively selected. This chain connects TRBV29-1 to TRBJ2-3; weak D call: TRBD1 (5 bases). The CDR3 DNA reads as TGCAGCGTTAAGATGTGGGGCCTCACAGATACGCAGTATTTT. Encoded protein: CSVKMWGLTDTQYF.